The 19 T cell receptor beta chains reported below all come from one sample, sequenced in a study of blood T cells in healthy people across ages. Combining a sample-barcoded 5' primer with a J-beta primer mix, a second PCR ran for 7 to 11 cycles. MiXCR, applied by TCRdb to the 5' RACE reads, yields one record per CDR3 protein. Of some 890,000 distinct CDR3 sequences listed, almost 30% were seen once; the top ten hold about 9.4%. These records were also assigned to another study, of T cells of mothers and their children.

Sample: blood. The source of these receptors is a woman aged 35 to 49 in good health.

With regard to this clonotype: The conserved phenylalanine or tryptophan normally closing the CDR3 is absent here, so this likely arose from a read error. This chain links TRBV20-1 with TRBJ2-3, with TRBD2 matching 8 bases. V shed 6 bases and J 3 bases; nucleotides not matched to a gene: 8. Germline CDR1 is DFQATT and CDR2 is SNEGSKA (reference sequence). The CDR3 has 14 amino acids. CDR3 in DNA: TGCAGTGCCCGGCGGGTAGCGGGGACAGATACGCAGTATTTG. Translating gives CSARRVAGTDTQYL.

This clonotype appeared once. The chain links TRBV20-1 to TRBJ2-7; D may be TRBD1 (5 bases). The CDR3 has 12 residues. CDR1 is DFQATT, CDR2 SNEGSKA, per germline (reference sequence). Between the trimmed V and J ends, which lost 4 bases and 2 bases, there was a span of 9 bases. CDR3 amino acids: CSAKGAAYEQYF. CDR3 bases: TGCAGTGCTAAAGGGGCCGCCTACGAGCAGTACTTC.

The sample holds a few counts of this clonotype. Mismatch with germline at one junction end may stem from a read error. V is TRBV7-6 and J is TRBJ1-2; TRBD1 aligns across 7 bases. This CDR3 region has 14 residues. In germline, CDR1 is SGHVS, CDR2 FNYEAQ. CDR3 coding DNA: TGTGCCGGCAGCCCAGACAGGGACAACTATGGCTACACCTTC. It yields the protein CAGSPDRDNYGYTF.

In its sample, this clonotype was seen a few times. For the CDR3, the DNA is TGCGCCAGCAGCTTGATGGGCTCCGGGGCCCAAGAGACCCAGTACTTC. Translating gives CASSLMGSGAQETQYF. V is TRBV5-1 and J is TRBJ2-5; D might be TRBD1 or TRBD2, each matching 5 bases. The CDR3 extends over 16 amino acids. With 1 base removed from V and 1 base from J, the gap between germline ends came to 14 bases. Germline V gene lookup returns CDR1 SGHRS and CDR2 YFSETQ.

The chain couples TRBV5-5 to TRBJ1-2, with D possibly TRBD1 on 5 matching bases. Trimming removed 5 bases from V and 7 bases from J, with 15 bases in between. Per germline, CDR1 SGHKS and CDR2 YYEKEE (reference sequence). CDR3 length: 13 residues. CDR3 protein: CASSDSRTGGYTF. In nucleotides, the CDR3 is TGTGCCAGCAGTGACAGCCGAACTGGTGGCTACACCTTC.

This chain uses TRBV4-1 with TRBJ2-3; the match to TRBD2 covers 9 bases. V gave up 8 bases and J gave up 5 bases; unmatched junction bases: 11. The CDR3 has 15 amino acids. CDR1 is MGHRA and CDR2 is YSYEKL in the germline V gene. CDR3 amino acids: CASGLLAGSGDTQYF. CDR3 DNA sequence: TGCGCCAGCGGCCTGCTAGCGGGGTCAGGAGATACGCAGTATTTT.

This clonotype showed up just a few times. This chain links TRBV7-2 with TRBJ2-4; 9 bases agree with TRBD2. The end of the DNA aligns better with TRBJ2-7, so the J call may be wrong. The CDR3 consists of 16 residues. Germline V gene sequence: CDR1 SGHTA, CDR2 FQGNSA. The CDR3 region is CASSLGTSVRSYEQYF. CDR3 nucleotides: TGTGCCAGCAGCTTAGGGACTAGCGTACGCTCCTACGAGCAGTACTTC.

This clonotype was counted many times. V is TRBV20-1 and J is TRBJ2-7, with 11 bases lining up with TRBD2. CDR3 length equals 14 residues. Germline V gene sequence: CDR1 DFQATT, CDR2 SNEGSKA (reference sequence). With V trimmed by 5 bases and J by 4 bases, 7 bases remained unmatched. CDR3 coding DNA: TGCAGTGCTTACCCGGGACTAGCGGCTTACGAGCAGTACTTC. Translation gives CSAYPGLAAYEQYF.

To note about this clonotype: This may come from a read error, since a much larger clone is one base off. V and J are TRBV5-6 and TRBJ2-4; 7 positions match TRBD2. This CDR3 has 14 residues. Germline V gene sequence: CDR1 SGHDT, CDR2 YYEEEE. Trimming cost V 0 bases and J 13 bases; bases outside gene matches: 10. The CDR3 DNA is TGTGCCAGCAGCTTGGTAACTAGCGAGAAGGCCCAGTACTTC. Its translation: CASSLVTSEKAQYF.

This clonotype was found a few times. The genes are TRBV30 and TRBJ1-2; D gene uncertain. CDR1 and CDR2 from the germline V gene are GTSNPN and SVGIG (reference sequence). V dropped 2 bases and J dropped 4 bases, with 14 bases sitting between them. The CDR3 is 14 residues long. CDR3 in DNA: TGTGCCTGGAGTCCAACAACTCGAAGCTATGGCTACACCTTC. Protein sequence: CAWSPTTRSYGYTF.

This chain joins TRBV7-8 and TRBJ2-1, with D perhaps TRBD1 or TRBD2 (5 bases each). Germline V lookup: CDR1 SGHVS, CDR2 FQNEAQ. V dropped 2 bases and J dropped 4 bases, with 15 bases sitting between them. The CDR3 totals 16 residues. CDR3 residues: CASSLTGQMPYNEQFF. In DNA form, the CDR3 reads TGTGCCAGCAGCTTAACGGGGCAGATGCCATACAATGAGCAGTTCTTC.

A word on this clonotype: With a much larger clone just one base away, this may be a read error. The gene calls are TRBV6-6 and TRBJ2-1; the match to TRBD1 covers 12 bases. The CDR3 is 16 residues long. The V segment lost 0 bases and the J segment 10 bases; nucleotides outside the gene matches: 7. Germline CDR1 is MNHNY and CDR2 is SVGAGI (reference sequence). CDR3 in DNA: TGTGCCAGCAGTTACTCTAAGGGACAGGGGGCGAACGAGCAGTTCTTC. Amino acids: CASSYSKGQGANEQFF.

This clonotype turned up a few times. The chain has TRBV7-2 and TRBJ1-4; TRBD1 matches 8 bases. CDR3 size: 16 residues. V was clipped by 2 bases and J by 3 bases; unmatched bases: 5. CDR1 and CDR2 (germline): SGHTA, FQGNSA. The CDR3 region is CASSLIPGGPNEKLFF. In DNA form, the CDR3 reads TGTGCCAGCAGCTTAATCCCAGGGGGCCCTAATGAAAAACTGTTTTTT.

In regard to this clonotype: This may stem from a read error, because a much larger clone lies one nucleotide away. The chain links TRBV2 to TRBJ2-3; D is unclear. The germline V gene encodes CDR1 SNHLY and CDR2 FYNNEI. CDR3 size: 14 residues. Between the trimmed V and J ends, which lost 3 bases and 1 base, there was a span of 8 bases. In DNA form, the CDR3 reads TGTGCCAGCAGTGAGGACGTCGGCACAGATACGCAGTATTTT. Translating gives CASSEDVGTDTQYF.

As concerns this clonotype: One end of the junction varies from germline; a read error may be responsible. The chain recombines TRBV3-1 with TRBJ1-1; TRBD1 is a possible D gene (6 bases). The CDR3 contains 14 residues. Germline CDR1 LGHDT, CDR2 YNNKEL (reference sequence). The CDR3 here is CASGQAQGYTEAFF. Here the CDR3 DNA reads TGTGCCAGCGGCCAGGCCCAGGGGTACACTGAAGCTTTCTTT.

V gene TRBV7-2 combines with J gene TRBJ1-4; no clear D. CDR3 length: 13 residues. The V gene lost 5 bases and the J gene lost 7 bases, with 11 bases spanning the gap. Germline assignment: CDR1 SGHTA and CDR2 FQGNSA. The CDR3 region is CASSPRPREKLFF. CDR3 in DNA: TGTGCCAGCAGCCCAAGACCTCGTGAAAAACTGTTTTTT.

This clonotype was seen repeatedly, ten times or more. The chain links TRBV28 to TRBJ2-4; D may be TRBD1 or TRBD2 (5 bases each). CDR1 and CDR2 from the germline V gene are MDHEN and SYDVKM. V shed 5 bases and J shed 15 bases, with 20 bases lying between them. The CDR3 contains 13 residues. The CDR3: CASSPLRDEYLYF. CDR3 sequence (DNA): TGTGCCAGCAGTCCCCTCCGGGACGAATATCTGTACTTC.

The sample holds many counts of this clonotype. V and J are TRBV28 and TRBJ2-7, with D possibly TRBD1 on 5 matching bases. Germline CDR1 and CDR2: MDHEN and SYDVKM. The V end was cut by 11 bases, the J end by 2 bases, with 16 bases between. This CDR3 comprises 13 residues. CDR3 residues: CAASETDPYEQYF. The DNA for the CDR3 is TGTGCCGCCTCCGAGACAGACCCCTACGAGCAGTACTTC. The full variable domain, with the rest looked up from reference TRBV28 and TRBJ2-7, is DVKVTQSSRYLVKRTGEKVFLECVQDMDHENMFWYRQDPGLGLRLIYFSYDVKMKEKGDIPEGYSVSREKKERFSLILESASTNQTSMYLCAASETDPYEQYFGPGTRLTVT.

The chain links TRBV3-1 to TRBJ1-5, with 9 nucleotides matching TRBD1. The germline V gene has CDR1 LGHDT and CDR2 YNNKEL (reference sequence). The CDR3 spans 15 residues. The V segment lost 5 bases and the J segment 5 bases; nucleotides outside the gene matches: 7. The CDR3 sequence: CASSGGTGNDQPQHF. The CDR3, as DNA: TGTGCCAGCAGCGGCGGGACAGGGAACGATCAGCCCCAGCATTTT.